The next 16 T cell receptor beta chains were all read from a single sample in a study of blood T cell repertoires in COVID-19. The protocol was immunoSEQ multiplex PCR, while the TCRdb copy is restricted to in-frame clones and leaves out a portion. The data show some 340,000 clones, less than 90% seen once. Sequenced input: PBMCs or T cells enriched from blood (not recorded which). The source of these receptors is a woman between 50 and 59 years old who had recovered from COVID-19.

The chain links TRBV7-9 to TRBJ1-4; 11 bases line up with TRBD1. With V trimmed by 5 bases and J by 8 bases, 7 bases remained unmatched. Germline CDR1 reads SEHNR; CDR2 reads FQNEAQ (reference sequence). This CDR3 has 15 residues. CDR3 amino acids: CASSHLGQGDEKLFF. Written as DNA, the CDR3 is TGTGCCAGCAGCCACTTGGGACAGGGGGACGAAAAACTGTTTTTT.

The chain joins TRBV24-1 to TRBJ2-1; D is ambiguous. Trimming took off 5 bases at V and 7 bases at J, with 8 bases between the two ends. The V gene's germline CDR1 is KGHDR and CDR2 SFDVKD. The CDR3 runs to 12 residues. The CDR3 loop reads CATSGGGNEQFF. DNA for the CDR3: TGTGCCACCAGTGGAGGCGGAAATGAGCAGTTCTTC.

The V and J genes are TRBV6-5 and TRBJ1-5, with D hard to call. The V and J ends lost 6 bases and 6 bases respectively, with 18 bases between them. Germline V gives CDR1 MNHEY, CDR2 SVGAGI. The CDR3 is made up of 15 amino acids. Here the CDR3 reads CASSPAGSKVQPQHF. The CDR3 nucleotides are TGTGCCAGCAGCCCGGCGGGATCGAAAGTTCAGCCCCAGCATTTT.

The chain carries TRBV15 and TRBJ1-2, with 7 nucleotides matching TRBD1. V shed 5 bases, J shed 4 bases, and the junction held 16 bases outside the gene matches. The CDR3 spans 17 residues. The V gene's germline CDR1 is LNHNV and CDR2 YYDKDF (reference sequence). The DNA for the CDR3 is TGTGCCACCAGCCAGGGGGGAGCCTCATTTTTACCCTATGGCTACACCTTC. Amino acid sequence: CATSQGGASFLPYGYTF.

As to this clone: Other DNA sequences in the same sample also yield this CDR3. The V and J genes are TRBV5-1 and TRBJ2-7; the match to TRBD1 covers 7 bases. V gave up 1 base and J gave up 5 bases; unmatched junction bases: 6. CDR1 and CDR2 (germline): SGHRS, YFSETQ. This CDR3 contains 14 residues. The CDR3 loop is CASSLTGEWHEQYF. The CDR3 DNA follows: TGCGCCAGCAGCTTGACAGGGGAGTGGCACGAGCAGTACTTC.

The V call is TRBV5-5, the J call TRBJ1-2; 11 bases fit TRBD1. CDR1 and CDR2 (germline): SGHKS, YYEKEE (reference sequence). V trimming: 4 bases; J trimming: 3 bases; junction bases outside the gene matches: 11. The CDR3 sequence is 17 residues long. The DNA of the CDR3 is TGTGCCAGCAGCACGGACAGGGGGCTAGACTTTTACTATGGCTACACCTTC. Its translation: CASSTDRGLDFYYGYTF. The whole variable domain, filled in from reference TRBV5-5 and TRBJ1-2, reads DAGVTQSPTHLIKTRGQQVTLRCSPISGHKSVSWYQQVLGQGPQFIFQYYEKEERGRGNFPDRFSARQFPNYSSELNVNALLLGDSALYLCASSTDRGLDFYYGYTFGSGTRLTVV.

The chain's CDR3 is CASSLGAGTGLYGYTF. The CDR3 DNA is TGTGCCAGCAGCTTAGGGGCCGGGACAGGGCTCTATGGCTACACCTTC. The chain combines TRBV11-3 with TRBJ1-2; TRBD1 matches 9 bases. Germline V gives CDR1 SGHNT, CDR2 YENEEA. The CDR3 length is 16 residues. V gave up 1 base and J gave up 4 bases; unmatched junction bases: 7.

In regard to this clone: The identical CDR3 is also encoded by other nucleotide sequences in the sample. The V gene is TRBV7-2, the J gene TRBJ1-1; tentative D call: TRBD1 (5 bases). The ends were cut back, 0 bases at V and 4 bases at J, with 6 bases in the middle. Germline lookup yields CDR1 SGHTA and CDR2 FQGNSA. This CDR3 region has 13 residues. The CDR3 sequence is CASSLAQGTEAFF. CDR3 in DNA: TGTGCCAGCAGCTTAGCCCAGGGCACTGAAGCTTTCTTT.

V gene TRBV5-6 combines with J gene TRBJ2-6; 10 nucleotides match TRBD1. The CDR3 has 18 residues. V lost 4 bases to trimming and J lost 1 base; unmatched junction nucleotides: 8. Germline V gene data show CDR1 as SGHDT and CDR2 as YYEEEE. CDR3 in amino acids: CASSRPGTGVSGANVLTF. CDR3 in DNA: TGTGCCAGCAGCCGCCCCGGGACAGGGGTTTCTGGGGCCAACGTCCTGACTTTC.

This rearrangement joins TRBV5-5 to TRBJ1-2, with 9 bases fitting TRBD1. CDR1 and CDR2 from the germline V gene are SGHKS and YYEKEE (reference sequence). The junction had 5 bases not matched to a gene; V was cut back by 4 bases and J by 4 bases. CDR3 length equals 14 residues. The chain's CDR3 is CASSVQGAGYGYTF. In DNA form, the CDR3 reads TGTGCCAGCAGCGTACAGGGGGCAGGCTATGGCTACACCTTC.

The rearrangement joins TRBV12-3 or TRBV12-4 to TRBJ2-1, with D uncertain. The CDR3 has 11 residues. Trimming cost V 6 bases and J 8 bases, with 8 bases left between them. The DNA of the CDR3 is TGTGCCAGCAGCTATGTAGATGAGCAGTTCTTC. This encodes CASSYVDEQFF.

Concerning this clone: Compared with germline, one end of the junction differs, possibly owing to a read error. This sequence joins TRBV6-2 or TRBV6-3 and TRBJ1-1; TRBD1 might be the D (6 bases). The germline CDR1 and CDR2 sequences are MNHEY and SVGEGT. The length of the CDR3 is 20 residues. CDR3 amino acids: CASSYSTRDTVPRRLTGAFF. The CDR3 DNA reads TGTGCCAGCAGTTACTCGACGAGGGACACCGTACCCCGAAGGTTAACTGGAGCTTTCTTT.

The rearrangement links TRBV5-1 to TRBJ2-2, with D unclear. The V end lost 0 bases, the J end lost 7 bases, and 19 bases lay between the germline ends. The germline V gene has CDR1 SGHRS and CDR2 YFSETQ. CDR3 size: 17 residues. This CDR3 reads CASSLALAGTNGGELFF. DNA of the CDR3: TGCGCCAGCAGCTTGGCCTTGGCAGGAACCAATGGCGGGGAGCTGTTTTTT.

This chain connects TRBV27 to TRBJ1-6, with 7 bases identical to TRBD1. The junction had 4 bases not matched to a gene; V was cut back by 5 bases and J by 6 bases. The germline V gene encodes CDR1 MNHEY and CDR2 SMNVEV (reference sequence). This CDR3 is built from 14 residues. The CDR3 nucleotides are TGTGCCAGCAGTCTTCGGGACAGTAATTCACCCCTCCACTTT. Its translation: CASSLRDSNSPLHF.

V is TRBV6-2 or TRBV6-3 and J is TRBJ1-3; TRBD1 agrees at 7 bases. Trimming at V came to 6 bases and at J to 3 bases, leaving 11 bases not matched to a gene. The length of the CDR3 is 16 residues. From germline, CDR1 is MNHEY and CDR2 SVGEGT. The CDR3 coding sequence is TGTGCCAGCAGCCCTCCGAACAGGGGAAGTGGAAACACCATATATTTT. It is translated as CASSPPNRGSGNTIYF.

This clone was found once. This chain links TRBV3-1 (or the pseudogene TRBV3-2) with TRBJ2-3; 9 bases map to TRBD2. The CDR3 extends over 17 amino acids. J lost 4 bases, V lost 4 bases, and 12 bases had no gene match. Germline loops: CDR1 LGHDT, CDR2 YNNKEL (reference sequence). In DNA, the CDR3 is TGTGCCAGCAGCCCTTCCTGGGGGACTAGCAGCTCAGATACGCAGTATTTT. The encoded protein is CASSPSWGTSSSDTQYF.